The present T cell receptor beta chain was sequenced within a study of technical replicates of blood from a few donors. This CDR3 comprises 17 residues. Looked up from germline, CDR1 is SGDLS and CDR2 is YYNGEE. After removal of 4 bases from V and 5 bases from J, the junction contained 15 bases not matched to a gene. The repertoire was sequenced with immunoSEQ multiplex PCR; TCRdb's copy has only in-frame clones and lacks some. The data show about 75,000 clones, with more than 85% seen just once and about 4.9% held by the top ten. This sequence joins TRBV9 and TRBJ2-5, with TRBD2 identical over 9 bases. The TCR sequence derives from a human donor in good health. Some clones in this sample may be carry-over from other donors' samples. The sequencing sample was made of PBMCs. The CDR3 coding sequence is TGTGCCAGCAGCCCTGGACTAGCGAGTCCGCTCAGGGAGACCCAGTACTTC. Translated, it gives CASSPGLASPLRETQYF.